This TCR beta chain was documented in a study of response to subunit inactivated influenza vaccine. TCRdb re-derived calls from the RT-PCR reads in MiXCR, one entry per CDR3 protein. The table records over 650,000 distinct CDR3 sequences, approximately 17% of them present only once. This clonotype was detected only a few times. The antigen is not known. Overall study results and limits: The authors proposed limited new T cell recruitment per seasonal influenza vaccination.

Trimming pared 0 bases from V and 4 bases from J, leaving 6 bases between. CDR1 and CDR2 from the germline V gene are SGDLS and YYNGEE. The CDR3 length is 13 residues. The TCR comes from a man aged 45-65 years who received an inactivated influenza vaccine. The chain recombines TRBV9 with TRBJ2-3; tentative D call: TRBD1 (6 bases). The source was PBMCs from blood, collected 5 to 6 days after vaccination. The CDR3 nucleotides read TGTGCCAGCAGCGTAGGGACAGCAGATACGCAGTATTTT. Translated: CASSVGTADTQYF.